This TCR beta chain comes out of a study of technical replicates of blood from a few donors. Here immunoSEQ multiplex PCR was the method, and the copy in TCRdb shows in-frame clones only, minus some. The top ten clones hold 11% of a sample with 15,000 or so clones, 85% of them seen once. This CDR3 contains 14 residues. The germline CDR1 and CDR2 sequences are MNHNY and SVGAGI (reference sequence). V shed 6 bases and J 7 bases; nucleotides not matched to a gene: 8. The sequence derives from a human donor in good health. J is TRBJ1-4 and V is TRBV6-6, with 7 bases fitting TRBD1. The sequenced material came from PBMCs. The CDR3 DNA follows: TGTGCCAGCAGAACAGGGGTGGGAGGTGAAAAACTGTTTTTT. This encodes CASRTGVGGEKLFF.